The rows below give T cell receptor beta chains drawn from one sample of a study of CD8+CD57+ T cells in acquired aplastic anemia. TCRdb reprocessed the reads via MiXCR and lists one record per CDR3 protein. The data contain some 170,000 distinct CDR3 sequences, around 40% of them singletons. The material sequenced was sorted CD4+, CD8+, or CD8+CD57+ T cells (not recorded which) from PBMCs. The receptors shown here come from a human donor in good health. Each CDR3 is given with its conserved first and last residue. A D gene is named only where the DNA matches it firmly. The listing skips clone size in some rows; elsewhere it reads once, few, many or a size class.

few,TRBV15,TRBJ1-5,-,16,CATSRDRQNSNQPQHF,TGTGCCACCAGCAGAGATCGGCAGAATAGCAATCAGCCCCAGCATTTT
-,TRBV20-1,TRBJ2-3,-,13,CSASLGSTDTQYF,TGCAGTGCTAGCCTGGGTTCCACAGATACGCAGTATTTT
many,TRBV18,TRBJ1-1,-,13,CASSASGSTEAFF,TGTGCCAGCTCAGCCAGTGGCTCCACTGAAGCTTTCTTT
-,TRBV5-1,TRBJ1-4,TRBD1,15,CASNNGGTGNEKLFF,TGCGCCAGCAACAATGGCGGGACAGGGAATGAAAAACTGTTTTTT
-,TRBV7-2,TRBJ2-7,-,14,CASSPRGVSYEQYF,TGTGCCAGCAGCCCCCGTGGGGTTTCCTACGAGCAGTACTTC
many,TRBV6-5,TRBJ1-2,-,14,CASSYDGFSFDYTF,TGTGCCAGCAGTTATGACGGGTTTTCATTTGACTACACCTTC
many,TRBV7-6,TRBJ1-2,-,12,CASSLLNYGYTF,TGTGCCAGCAGCTTACTTAACTATGGCTACACCTTC
once,TRBV7-8,TRBJ2-3,TRBD2,16,CASSWEGAGVGNTQYF,TGTGCCAGCAGCTGGGAAGGCGCGGGAGTAGGCAATACGCAGTATTTT
-,TRBV19,TRBJ2-2,TRBD2,16,CASSIVTSGSTGELFF,TGTGCCAGTAGTATAGTTACTAGCGGGAGTACCGGGGAGCTGTTTTTT
many,TRBV14,TRBJ2-5,-,16,CASSQDAGGEQETQYF,TGTGCCAGCAGCCAAGACGCAGGGGGGGAACAAGAGACCCAGTACTTC
-,TRBV20-1,TRBJ2-2,-,9,CSANRELFF,TGCAGTGCTAACCGGGAGCTGTTTTTT
many,TRBV5-1,TRBJ2-1,TRBD1,15,CASSLGGTGFQEQFF,TGCGCCAGCAGCTTGGGGGGGACAGGGTTCCAGGAGCAGTTCTTC
once,TRBV7-8,TRBJ2-7,-,15,CASLPSEAVSYEQYF,TGTGCCAGCTTACCGTCCGAGGCGGTCTCCTACGAGCAGTACTTC
-,TRBV19,TRBJ1-1,-,11,CASSSGAEAFF,TGTGCCAGTAGTTCCGGGGCTGAAGCTTTCTTT
-,TRBV7-9,TRBJ1-2,TRBD1,14,CASSRQGAQGVYTF,TGTGCCAGCAGCAGACAGGGGGCGCAGGGAGTCTACACCTTC
many,TRBV19,TRBJ2-2,-,14,CASSIYRGTGELFF,TGTGCCAGTAGTATTTATCGGGGCACCGGGGAGCTGTTTTTT
-,TRBV30,TRBJ1-1,-,13,CAWSVIGGTEAFF,TGTGCCTGGAGTGTAATAGGGGGCACTGAAGCTTTCTTT
-,TRBV24-1,TRBJ2-1,-,14,CATSDPTLAREQFF,TGTGCCACCAGTGACCCCACCTTAGCCCGCGAGCAGTTCTTC
-,TRBV28,TRBJ2-7,TRBD2,18,CASSLLMSLAGLSYEQYF,TGTGCCAGCAGTTTATTAATGTCCCTAGCGGGACTTTCCTACGAGCAGTACTTC
-,TRBV10-3,TRBJ2-7,-,15,CAISDQLDSSYEQYF,TGTGCCATCAGTGACCAACTGGACAGCTCCTACGAGCAGTACTTC
many,TRBV12-3/TRBV12-4,TRBJ2-1,TRBD2,18,CASSLYSGQAGGPYEQFF,TGTGCCAGCAGTTTATATTCGGGGCAAGCGGGAGGGCCCTATGAGCAGTTCTTC
many,TRBV29-1,TRBJ2-5,-,12,CTAGGVQETQYF,TGCACCGCCGGCGGGGTCCAAGAGACCCAGTACTTC
medium-sized,TRBV20-1,TRBJ2-2,-,12,CSAVVGSGELFF,TGCAGTGCTGTCGTTGGGTCCGGGGAGCTGTTTTTT
many,TRBV19,TRBJ1-6,-,15,CASRDGWGVNSPLHF,TGTGCCAGTAGAGATGGATGGGGCGTCAATTCACCCCTCCACTTT
-,TRBV4-1,TRBJ2-2,-,18,CASSQGGIGNLEFGKLFF,TGCGCCAGCAGCCAAGGGGGCATAGGTAACCTAGAATTCGGGAAGCTGTTTTTT
-,TRBV2,TRBJ1-6,-,14,CASSRVGSVSPLHF,TGTGCCAGCAGTAGGGTAGGGTCTGTTTCACCCCTCCACTTT
-,TRBV7-3,TRBJ1-2,-,12,CASSAQGYGYTF,TGTGCCAGCAGCGCACAGGGTTATGGCTACACCTTC
many,TRBV19,TRBJ2-7,-,16,CASSRDGGTLLDEQHF,TGTGCCAGTAGTAGAGATGGGGGGACACTCCTAGACGAGCAGCACTTC
-,TRBV18,TRBJ2-3,-,13,CASSRGSGDTQYF,TGTGCCAGCTCACGGGGTAGTGGAGATACGCAGTATTTT
few,TRBV12-3/TRBV12-4,TRBJ2-1,TRBD1,16,CASTSDPGTGYNEQFF,TGTGCCAGCACTTCAGATCCCGGGACAGGGTATAATGAGCAGTTCTTC
many,TRBV11-2,TRBJ2-7,-,14,CASSLSEGSYEQYF,TGTGCCAGCAGCTTATCAGAGGGCTCCTACGAGCAGTACTTC
-,TRBV5-3,TRBJ2-7,-,11,CASSFGVEQYF,TGTGCCAGCAGCTTTGGTGTCGAGCAGTACTTC
-,TRBV20-1,TRBJ1-3,-,14,CSARDAVSGNTIYF,TGCAGTGCTAGAGATGCGGTCTCTGGAAACACCATATATTTT
-,TRBV6-5,TRBJ1-5,-,13,CASSYSRPEDQHF,TGTGCCAGCAGTTACTCGCGTCCGGAGGACCAGCATTTT
-,TRBV9,TRBJ2-5,-,14,CASSSPWYQETQYF,TGTGCCAGCAGCAGTCCCTGGTACCAAGAGACCCAGTACTTC
-,TRBV11-2,TRBJ2-3,-,16,CASSLGGGRNTDTQYF,TGTGCCAGCAGCTTAGGGGGCGGCAGAAACACAGATACGCAGTATTTT
-,TRBV15,TRBJ2-3,-,16,CATSRGSAASTDTQYF,TGTGCCACCAGCAGAGGTTCCGCGGCTAGCACAGATACGCAGTATTTT
many,TRBV20-1,TRBJ1-1,TRBD1,12,CRGGTANTEAFF,TGCAGGGGGGGGACAGCGAACACTGAAGCTTTCTTT
once,TRBV10-3,TRBJ2-3,-,14,CAISVRGRTDTQYF,TGTGCCATCAGTGTTCGTGGTCGAACAGATACGCAGTATTTT
-,TRBV27,TRBJ2-3,-,15,CASTPRGFGTDTQYF,TGTGCCAGCACCCCCCGGGGGTTTGGCACAGATACGCAGTATTTT
many,TRBV29-1,TRBJ2-3,-,12,CSVELGPDTQYF,TGCAGCGTTGAGTTGGGGCCAGATACGCAGTATTTT
-,TRBV25-1,TRBJ2-7,TRBD1,15,CASSLSGQRSYEQYF,TGTGCCAGCAGCCTCTCGGGACAGAGATCCTACGAGCAGTACTTC
-,TRBV9,TRBJ2-3,TRBD2,18,CASSAGTSGGTSTDTQYF,TGTGCCAGCAGCGCCGGGACTAGCGGGGGAACTAGCACAGATACGCAGTATTTT